The text below deals with one T cell receptor (beta chain). Its antigen is currently unknown. A mixed TRB-A/B primer pool amplified rearranged TRB by multiplex touch-down PCR. TCRdb fed the multiplex PCR reads into MiXCR, producing one record per CDR3 protein. The profile shows approximately 18,000 distinct CDR3 sequences, around half of them singletons. The data belong to a study of T cell repertoires in aging, cancer and after chemotherapy. Study as a whole: Clear clonal overlap appeared across healthy donor samples taken over several months to years. Study outcomes and limitations: Healthy donors lost TCR diversity with age mainly through richness, cancer patients through richness and evenness. Age-matched healthy donors had significantly more diverse, less clonal blood TCR repertoires than untreated cancer patients. Across the chemotherapy interval, each cancer cohort showed higher median generation probability, suggesting thymic rebound.

The CDR3 sequence is 13 residues long. CDR1 and CDR2 from the germline V gene are KGHSH and LQKENI. With 6 bases removed from V and 2 bases from J, the gap between germline ends came to 9 bases. Peripheral blood genomic DNA, not sorted cells or RNA, was the template. The TCR was taken from a human donor in good health. The chain employs TRBV18 and TRBJ2-3, with D tentatively TRBD1 or TRBD2 (5 bases each). The sequenced sample was blood. The CDR3 loop is CASSRDHTDTQYF. The CDR3 region has the DNA TGTGCCAGCTCGAGGGACCACACAGATACGCAGTATTTT. Variable domain in full (rest from reference TRBV18 and TRBJ2-3): NAGVMQNPRHLVRRRGQEARLRCSPMKGHSHVYWYRQLPEEGLKFMVYLQKENIIDESGMPKERFSAEFPKEGPSILRIQQVVRGDSAAYFCASSRDHTDTQYFGPGTRLTVL.